This T cell receptor beta chain was identified in a study of blood T cell repertoires in COVID-19. Study-wide background: Sites across the United States, Italy and Spain contributed samples from acute and convalescent COVID-19.

Trimming stripped 4 bases from V and 0 bases from J, with 12 bases between. Germline CDR1 and CDR2: KGHSH and LQKENI. This CDR3 region has 15 residues. The assay was immunoSEQ multiplex PCR, and TCRdb's table has in-frame clones only and misses some. Of about 33,000 clones in the sample, over 75% were seen once. The sequence was collected from a man aged 60-69 years with active COVID-19. The V and J genes are TRBV18 and TRBJ1-1, with D unresolved. Sequencing was performed on peripheral blood. CDR3 loop: CASSLAGHMNTEAFF. The CDR3 coding sequence is TGTGCCAGCTCACTTGCAGGTCACATGAACACTGAAGCTTTCTTT.